The 31 T cell receptor beta chains in this list originate from one sample, sequenced in a study of blood T cell repertoires in COVID-19 (TCRdb year 2020). Receptors were amplified or captured by the immunoSEQ multiplex PCR assay. TCRdb stores this immuneACCESS table with in-frame sequences only. Part of the clones is absent; in the studies checked, under half of the shortfall reflects unresolved V genes, and no reason is known for the rest. In this sample the table shows hundreds of thousands of clones, about nine tenths of which occur a single time. The ten largest clones add up to around 1.4% of the sample. The sample consisted of peripheral blood. These receptors were taken from a woman in her twenties or thirties with active or convalescent COVID-19.

V and J are TRBV6-6 and TRBJ1-6; no clear D. Trimming stripped 7 bases from V and 5 bases from J, with 12 bases between. This CDR3 contains 14 residues. From germline, CDR1 is MNHNY and CDR2 SVGAGI (reference sequence). In DNA, the CDR3 is TGTGCCAGCACCCAGATAGCAGATAATTCACCCCTCCACTTT. Protein product: CASTQIADNSPLHF.

The chain combines TRBV7-9 with TRBJ2-1; D not resolved. Trimming pared 4 bases from V and 0 bases from J, leaving 16 bases between. The CDR3 extends over 17 amino acids. Germline assignment: CDR1 SEHNR and CDR2 FQNEAQ (reference sequence). The CDR3 bases are TGTGCCAGCAGCTCCCCCTCGCGGCCGAGCTCCTACAATGAGCAGTTCTTC. This translates into CASSSPSRPSSYNEQFF.

The chain joins TRBV6-1 to TRBJ2-3; 8 bases agree with TRBD2. The junction had 7 bases not matched to a gene; V was cut back by 0 bases and J by 2 bases. CDR3 size: 17 residues. Germline V gene sequence: CDR1 MNHNS, CDR2 SASEGT. DNA for the CDR3: TGTGCCAGCAGTGAAGCGGGCGGCGGGGGGCCCACAGATACGCAGTATTTT. It specifies CASSEAGGGGPTDTQYF.

This chain joins TRBV27 and TRBJ1-1; no reliable D call. The germline V gene has CDR1 MNHEY and CDR2 SMNVEV (reference sequence). The CDR3 is made up of 15 amino acids. V was clipped by 4 bases and J by 0 bases, with 12 bases between them. The CDR3 is CASSWGERMNTEAFF. CDR3 in DNA: TGTGCCAGCAGTTGGGGAGAAAGGATGAACACTGAAGCTTTCTTT.

In DNA form, the CDR3 reads TGTGCCAGCAGTACCCGTGCAGGGGTGGGCTACACCTTC. Its protein is CASSTRAGVGYTF. The chain carries TRBV6-5 and TRBJ1-2; D may be TRBD1 (6 bases). The CDR3 runs to 13 residues. Germline-derived CDR1 and CDR2 are MNHEY and SVGAGI. Trimming stripped 5 bases from V and 8 bases from J, with 15 bases between.

The V gene is TRBV6-6, the J gene TRBJ2-7; a weak D match, TRBD2 (6 bases). This CDR3 is built from 15 residues. Per the germline V gene, CDR1 is MNHNY and CDR2 is SVGAGI (reference sequence). Between the trimmed V and J ends, which lost 5 bases and 0 bases, there was a span of 14 bases. Here the CDR3 reads CASSRSTGSSYEQYF. CDR3 bases: TGTGCCAGCAGTCGCTCGACCGGGAGCTCCTACGAGCAGTACTTC.

The chain employs TRBV6-5 and TRBJ2-1; the match to TRBD2 covers 13 bases. V was clipped by 4 bases and J by 6 bases; unmatched bases: 3. CDR1 MNHEY and CDR2 SVGAGI come from the germline V gene. There are 15 residues in the CDR3. This CDR3 reads CASSFGLAGANEQFF. For the CDR3, the DNA is TGTGCCAGCAGTTTTGGACTAGCGGGAGCCAATGAGCAGTTCTTC.

This sequence joins TRBV19 and TRBJ2-1; 14 bases align to TRBD2. Trimming removed 3 bases from V and 6 bases from J; junction bases left unmatched: 7. Germline assignment: CDR1 LNHDA and CDR2 SQIVND (reference sequence). This CDR3 spans 17 amino acids. The CDR3 DNA follows: TGTGCCAGTAGTATTTTCGGGACTAGCGGGGGAACCAATGAGCAGTTCTTC. Its translation: CASSIFGTSGGTNEQFF.

The CDR3: CASSVSGTNYNEQFF. The CDR3 region has the DNA TGTGCCAGTAGTGTGTCCGGGACTAACTACAATGAGCAGTTCTTC. V gene TRBV19 combines with J gene TRBJ2-1; 7 nucleotides agree with TRBD2. The CDR3 totals 15 residues. V shed 5 bases and J 3 bases; nucleotides not matched to a gene: 7. Germline loops: CDR1 LNHDA, CDR2 SQIVND (reference sequence). Together with reference TRBV19 and TRBJ2-1, the CDR3 gives the full variable domain: DGGITQSPKYLFRKEGQNVTLSCEQNLNHDAMYWYRQDPGQGLRLIYYSQIVNDFQKGDIAEGYSVSREKKESFPLTVTSAQKNPTAFYLCASSVSGTNYNEQFFGPGTRLTVL.

V is TRBV10-3 and J is TRBJ2-7; the match to TRBD1 covers 8 bases. The CDR3 has 17 residues. The V and J ends lost 0 bases and 3 bases, in that order; junction bases with no gene match: 10. Germline CDR1 ENHRY, CDR2 SYGVKD. CDR3 protein: CAISESRLGQGRYEQYF. CDR3 nucleotide sequence: TGTGCCATCAGTGAGTCGAGATTAGGACAGGGTCGCTACGAGCAGTACTTC.

V usage is TRBV5-6 and J usage is TRBJ1-1; D remains unclear. The germline gives CDR1 SGHDT, CDR2 YYEEEE. This CDR3 is 13 amino acids long. Deletions cut 4 bases from V and 1 base from J, with 8 bases between. CDR3: CASSPIGNTEAFF. The DNA for the CDR3 is TGTGCCAGCAGCCCGATCGGGAACACTGAAGCTTTCTTT.

This rearrangement joins TRBV2 to TRBJ2-1; 7 nucleotides line up with TRBD1. With V trimmed by 1 base and J by 5 bases, 5 bases remained unmatched. There are 15 residues in the CDR3. Looked up from germline, CDR1 is SNHLY and CDR2 is FYNNEI. CDR3 in DNA: TGTGCCAGCAGTGAAGGACAGGGTTATAACAATGAGCAGTTCTTC. Translated, it gives CASSEGQGYNNEQFF.

This sequence joins TRBV21-1 and TRBJ2-1; the table calls TRBD2, which could not be checked here. TRBV21-1 is noted as a pseudogene. There are 14 residues in the CDR3. The CDR3 loop is CASSKDPGLNEQFF. In nucleotides, the CDR3 is TGTGCCAGCAGCAAAGATCCGGGGTTGAATGAGCAGTTCTTC.

This clone was seen only once. The chain couples TRBV29-1 to TRBJ2-5, with TRBD2 as a possible D gene (6 bases). Germline V gene sequence: CDR1 SQVTM, CDR2 ANQGSEA. Trimming took 6 bases from V and 5 from J, leaving 34 bases between them. The CDR3 consists of 19 residues. The DNA for the CDR3 is TGCAGCGTGGGAGGTCCCCACGCTACCAGAGGGTCTACCTGGGAGACCCAGTACTTC. It specifies CSVGGPHATRGSTWETQYF.

Remarks on this clone: Other nucleotide sequences from this sample produce the same CDR3. J is TRBJ2-7 and V is TRBV5-4; 14 bases fit TRBD2. This CDR3 is built from 15 residues. From germline, CDR1 is SGHNT and CDR2 YYREEE (reference sequence). The V and J ends lost 0 bases and 4 bases, in that order; junction bases with no gene match: 0. The chain's CDR3 is CASSLGTSGRYEQYF. The CDR3 DNA reads TGTGCCAGCAGCTTGGGGACTAGCGGGAGGTACGAGCAGTACTTC.

The gene calls are TRBV2 and TRBJ2-7, with TRBD2 identical over 11 bases. V lost 7 bases to trimming and J lost 2 bases; unmatched junction nucleotides: 4. From germline, CDR1 is SNHLY and CDR2 FYNNEI. This CDR3 contains 14 residues. CDR3 nucleotides: TGTGCCAGCAAAACACTAGCGGGAGCCTACGAGCAGTACTTC. As protein: CASKTLAGAYEQYF.

The chain uses TRBV23-1 and TRBJ1-6; 8 bases align to TRBD1. TRBV23-1 is an ORF, with its function uncertain. The CDR3 is 13 amino acids. J gave up 9 bases and V 8 bases, and 6 bases lay outside the gene matches. CDR3 in DNA: TGCGCCAGCGGAAGACAGGGGAGTTCACCCCTCCACTTT. This codes for CASGRQGSSPLHF.

This chain uses TRBV6-4 with TRBJ2-3; D possibly corresponds to TRBD2 (8 bases). The germline V gene has CDR1 MRHNA and CDR2 SNTAGT. V was trimmed by 3 bases and J by 7 bases, leaving 20 bases between them. This CDR3 is 16 amino acids long. The CDR3 region is CASSDYSGRGGNTQYF. CDR3 bases: TGTGCCAGCAGTGATTACAGCGGGAGAGGGGGCAATACGCAGTATTTT.

In DNA, the CDR3 is TGCAGTGGCTCACGGGGAGGTGGCTACACCTTC. This gives the protein CSGSRGGGYTF. The V gene is TRBV20-1, the J gene TRBJ1-2, with D hard to call. With 7 bases removed from V and 7 bases from J, the gap between germline ends came to 13 bases. CDR3 length: 11 residues. Germline V gene lookup returns CDR1 DFQATT and CDR2 SNEGSKA (reference sequence).

DNA of the CDR3: TGCAGCGTTCCCTTCCCGGGGGTTGAGCAGTTCTTC. Translating it yields CSVPFPGVEQFF. The chain recombines TRBV29-1 with TRBJ2-1; TRBD2 is a possible D gene (6 bases). The CDR3 is 12 amino acids. Germline V gives CDR1 SQVTM, CDR2 ANQGSEA. Trimming cost V 5 bases and J 9 bases, with 14 bases left between them.

The gene calls are TRBV2 and TRBJ2-1; 9 bases map to TRBD1. V was pared by 6 bases and J by 2 bases, with 2 bases of the junction left unmatched. In germline, CDR1 is SNHLY, CDR2 FYNNEI. The CDR3 length is 14 residues. The CDR3, as DNA: TGTGCCAGCAGGACAGGGGGGGCCTACAATGAGCAGTTCTTC. Its translation: CASRTGGAYNEQFF.

In nucleotides, the CDR3 is TGTGCCAGCAGCTTATCAACAGGGACCTATGGCTACACCTTC. Its protein product is CASSLSTGTYGYTF. This rearrangement joins TRBV5-6 to TRBJ1-2, with a weak D call TRBD1 (6 bases). Trimming removed 2 bases at V and 4 bases at J, with 12 bases between. The CDR3 length is 14 residues. The germline V gene has CDR1 SGHDT and CDR2 YYEEEE.

The chain joins TRBV2 to TRBJ2-7; TRBD1 matches at 7 bases. The J segment lost 3 bases and the V segment lost 6 bases, leaving 5 bases of the junction unmatched. The CDR3 is 13 residues long. Germline V lookup: CDR1 SNHLY, CDR2 FYNNEI. In DNA, the CDR3 is TGTGCCAGCAGGGACCGGGACAGCTACGAGCAGTACTTC. This codes for CASRDRDSYEQYF.

The chain links TRBV30 to TRBJ2-3, with TRBD2 identical over 8 bases. The V gene's germline CDR1 is GTSNPN and CDR2 SVGIG (reference sequence). Losses at the gene ends were 0 bases for V and 10 bases for J; bases not matched to a gene: 6. The CDR3 contains 13 residues. The CDR3 bases are TGTGCCTGGAGTGTGGTGGGGACTAGATCGCAGTATTTT. Its translation is CAWSVVGTRSQYF.

J is TRBJ1-1 and V is TRBV10-2; TRBD1 matches 7 bases. The germline V gene has CDR1 WSHSY and CDR2 SAAADI. V lost 9 bases and J lost 10; bases outside the gene matches: 11. The CDR3 is made up of 12 amino acids. The CDR3 DNA follows: TGCGCCAGTCAGGGGGATAGTTTGTCAGCTTTCTTT. It translates to CASQGDSLSAFF.

The chain uses TRBV12-3 or TRBV12-4 and TRBJ2-5, with 7 bases fitting TRBD1. The CDR3 has 13 amino acids. The V and J ends lost 6 bases and 5 bases, in that order; junction bases with no gene match: 6. The DNA of the CDR3 is TGTGCCAGCAGCGGACAGGTCCTGGAGACCCAGTACTTC. It specifies CASSGQVLETQYF.

The chain uses TRBV7-9 and TRBJ2-3, with D tentatively TRBD2 (6 bases). Germline assignment: CDR1 SEHNR and CDR2 FQNEAQ (reference sequence). Trimming removed 3 bases at V and 2 bases at J, with 12 bases between. This CDR3 spans 15 amino acids. The CDR3 region is CASSFTGEPTDTQYF. The CDR3 DNA is TGTGCCAGCAGCTTTACGGGGGAGCCCACAGATACGCAGTATTTT.

This clone appeared once. This chain joins TRBV3-1 (or the pseudogene TRBV3-2) and TRBJ1-1; D remains ambiguous. Germline V gene lookup returns CDR1 LGHDT and CDR2 YNNKEL (reference sequence). Between the trimmed V and J ends, which lost 1 base and 11 bases, there was a span of 11 bases. The CDR3 sequence is 12 residues long. The CDR3 reads CASSQVSARAFF. CDR3 nucleotides: TGTGCCAGCAGCCAAGTGTCGGCGAGGGCTTTCTTT.

This chain connects TRBV5-8 to TRBJ1-1; possible D gene TRBD1, 6 bases. The CDR3 spans 15 residues. With 0 bases removed from V and 4 bases from J, the gap between germline ends came to 13 bases. The germline V gene has CDR1 SGHTS and CDR2 YDEGEE. CDR3: CASSLATGYTTEAFF. Here the CDR3 DNA reads TGTGCCAGCAGCTTGGCCACAGGGTATACCACTGAAGCTTTCTTT.

The V gene is TRBV6-5, the J gene TRBJ2-1; a possible D gene is TRBD1 (5 bases). From germline, CDR1 is MNHEY and CDR2 SVGAGI. V dropped 5 bases and J dropped 0 bases, with 11 bases sitting between them. This CDR3 is built from 15 residues. Here the CDR3 DNA reads TGTGCCAGCAGTACGACAGTGAGCTCCTACAATGAGCAGTTCTTC. Translation: CASSTTVSSYNEQFF.

This chain connects TRBV3-1 (or the pseudogene TRBV3-2) to TRBJ1-4; TRBD1 matches 8 bases. This CDR3 is 16 amino acids long. Per germline, CDR1 LGHDT and CDR2 YNNKEL (reference sequence). With V trimmed by 1 base and J by 10 bases, 11 bases remained unmatched. The CDR3 is CASSQGVLTGAGKLFF. The CDR3 DNA is TGTGCCAGCAGCCAAGGGGTCCTGACAGGGGCAGGAAAACTGTTTTTT.